This passage covers 8 T cell receptor beta chains from one sample sequenced in a study of blood T cells in healthy people across ages. The authors ran a second PCR of about 6 to 11 cycles using a sample-barcoded 5' primer and a J-beta primer mix. Via MiXCR, TCRdb re-called the 5' RACE reads, giving one row per CDR3 protein. The sample records 1,300,000 or so distinct CDR3 sequences, roughly 59% being singletons. The sample comprised blood. The receptors stem from a man between 18 and 35 years old in good health.

This sequence joins TRBV3-1 and TRBJ2-1; TRBD2 aligns across 13 bases. Germline V gene data show CDR1 as LGHDT and CDR2 as YNNKEL (reference sequence). The V and J ends lost 5 bases and 0 bases, in that order; junction bases with no gene match: 4. This CDR3 contains 17 residues. The CDR3, as DNA: TGTGCCAGCAGCGCCGGGACTAGCGGGGTCTCCTACAATGAGCAGTTCTTC. It specifies CASSAGTSGVSYNEQFF.

The chain recombines TRBV7-2 with TRBJ2-1; 10 positions match TRBD2. Per germline, CDR1 SGHTA and CDR2 FQGNSA. The CDR3 covers 18 residues. V gave up 2 bases and J gave up 7 bases; unmatched junction bases: 14. CDR3 sequence (DNA): TGTGCCAGCAGCTTAAGGAGGCTAGCGGGGGCACGAGGGAATGAGCAGTTCTTC. Protein: CASSLRRLAGARGNEQFF.

The rearrangement uses TRBV15 and TRBJ2-1; 9 nucleotides align to TRBD1. The germline gives CDR1 LNHNV, CDR2 YYDKDF (reference sequence). V was pared by 5 bases and J by 4 bases, with 6 bases of the junction left unmatched. The CDR3 is 15 residues long. CDR3 coding DNA: TGTGCCACCAGCCCCCGGGACAGGGAATACAATGAGCAGTTCTTC. Translating it yields CATSPRDREYNEQFF.

V and J are TRBV2 and TRBJ2-6; D not resolved. V shed 2 bases and J shed 2 bases, with 10 bases lying between them. The CDR3 is 16 amino acids. Germline V gene sequence: CDR1 SNHLY, CDR2 FYNNEI. CDR3 in DNA: TGTGCCAGCAGTGAATTATGGGGAACTGGGGCCAACGTCCTGACTTTC. This translates into CASSELWGTGANVLTF.

The V call is TRBV20-1, the J call TRBJ2-7, with D possibly being TRBD2 (6 bases). Per the germline V gene, CDR1 is DFQATT and CDR2 is SNEGSKA (reference sequence). The CDR3 covers 14 residues. The V gene lost 5 bases and the J gene lost 4 bases, with 18 bases spanning the gap. The CDR3 bases are TGCAGTGCTGTCTTTCAGGGAGGAAGGTACGAGCAGTACTTC. It encodes CSAVFQGGRYEQYF.

The CDR3 reads CASSQDSGTLVYNEQFF. Here the CDR3 DNA reads TGCGCCAGCAGCCAAGACTCCGGGACTTTAGTTTACAATGAGCAGTTCTTC. The chain combines TRBV4-1 with TRBJ2-1; tentatively, D is TRBD2 (6 bases). The CDR3 is 17 amino acids. Germline V gene data show CDR1 as MGHRA and CDR2 as YSYEKL. Trimming took off 0 bases at V and 4 bases at J, with 16 bases between the two ends.

This clonotype has only a few counts. The chain has TRBV20-1 and TRBJ2-5, with D perhaps TRBD2 (6 bases). The CDR3 has 17 residues. Germline values: CDR1 DFQATT, CDR2 SNEGSKA (reference sequence). V was pared by 4 bases and J by 2 bases, with 23 bases between. CDR3 residues: CSATGPRRGTKQETQYF. For the CDR3, the DNA is TGCAGTGCTACGGGGCCAAGGCGCGGGACCAAACAAGAGACCCAGTACTTC.

DNA for the CDR3: TGTGCCAGCAAAAAGCTCGCGGGAGGTGGAGATACGCAGTATTTT. Translation: CASKKLAGGGDTQYF. The chain employs TRBV27 and TRBJ2-3, with 8 bases aligning to TRBD2. The CDR3 is 15 residues long. Germline trimming cut 7 bases from V and 5 bases from J; bases unmatched to any gene: 11. CDR1 is MNHEY and CDR2 is SMNVEV in the germline V gene (reference sequence).